The text below deals with one T cell receptor (beta chain). This clone counts as medium-sized (0.01 to 0.1%). Its specific antigen is unknown. No base qualities exist here, and no much larger clone lies one base off it. The CDR3 regions of human TCRbeta chains were analyzed by immunosequencing. The source study handled its data this way. Repertoire TCRs were checked for matches against a reference library of SARS-CoV-2-specific TCRs that had been generated using the MIRA antigen-specificity platform. Breadth meant the fraction of unique TCRs that were SARS-CoV-2-associated, whereas depth meant the fraction of total T cells that were SARS-CoV-2-associated. Each spike-specific TCR was assigned to its reactive spike region and to a CD4 or CD8 class using the MIRA data. Log10-transformed breadth and depth values were compared by one-way ANOVA with Sidak's multiple comparisons tests. Drawn from immuneACCESS, this table holds only the in-frame rearrangements with V and J called that TCRdb kept. Clones are partly lost; checked studies trace under half to an unresolved V gene and leave the rest unexplained. V and J calls and clone size are given by that table; D and trimming were obtained from the DNA. This sample is represented by under 170,000 clones; around 95% of them were singletons. Of the sample, around 1.3% is held by the ten largest clones.

The data were obtained in a study of T cell responses to AZD1222 COVID-19 vaccine (dated by TCRdb to the early 2020s). Describing the broader study: AZD1222 recipients with second doses at about 4 weeks or about 12 weeks were pooled, because spike-specific TCR depth and breadth did not differ between schedules. Trial participants were enrolled by age into subgroups of 18-55, 56-69 and 70-plus years, and around 150, 28 and 57 TCR-sequenced participants, respectively, were included in these subgroups. A total of over 230 trial participants underwent TCR sequencing, of whom about 210 received two doses of AZD1222 and 26 received two doses of the MenACWY control vaccine.

The label giving this sample's time point can be read as: baseline before first vaccination. Samples from vaccinated people were obtained from the UK trials COV001 and COV002, which included a single-blind randomized controlled phase 2/3 trial of AZD1222 (ChAdOx1 nCoV-19) in healthy adults. For TCRbeta chain sequencing, PBMC samples were collected from trial participants at day 0 and at day 28 after the second dose. What the study reported, not specific to this receptor: A significant rise in spike-specific TCR breadth and depth was observed after two AZD1222 doses relative to day 0 and relative to MenACWY recipients. Conclusions about previously exposed vaccinees are limited because only 6 or 7 AZD1222 recipients were SARS-CoV-2 seropositive at baseline. The 56-69-year group was small, and its depth increase did not reach significance, likely because of low power. Because no samples from the day 14 peak response were available, repertoires could be characterized only after the peak T cell response. Participants were mostly white British, with more females than males. The authors suggested clonal diversity may have been underestimated. Nearly half of unique spike-specific TCRs reportedly recognized epitopes outside regions mutated in the B.1.351 and B.1.1.7 variants. The whole spike protein was spanned by vaccine-associated CD4 TCRs, and dominant responses were seen in regions 160-218 and 743-854.

CDR1 and CDR2 were assigned from the germline V gene (reference sequence) as PRHDT and FYEKMQ. Relative to germline, V is 4 bases shorter and J is 6 bases shorter, with 13 bases between their ends. Taken from cysteine to phenylalanine, the CDR3 has 14 residues. The entry retains the CDR3 DNA only, 42 bases that are in frame from base 1. The sequence joins TRBV13 to TRBJ1-5; 5 matching bases give a weak D call of TRBD1. The TCR originated in an adult in good health. The specimen was peripheral blood, collected on day 0 of AZD1222 vaccination. The nucleotide sequence reads TGTGCCAGCAGCTGGGGGACTGGCGGTCAGCCCCAGCATTTT. Its product reads: CASSWGTGGQPQHF.